These 7 T cell receptor beta chains came from one sample sequenced in a study of T cells in Graves' hyperthyroidism and ophthalmopathy. The TCR beta CDR3 regions underwent amplification using RNA transcripts as the source. Initially, a first-round RT-PCR of the TCR CDR3 employed the HTBI primer set. In TCRdb, the multiplex PCR reads were re-called with MiXCR into one record per CDR3 protein. The profile shows around 480,000 distinct CDR3 sequences, roughly an eighth of them singletons. Sequenced sample: blood. The receptors here all came from a woman aged 18-29 years with Graves' hyperthyroidism.

This clonotype was detected ten times or more. This chain connects TRBV6-1 to TRBJ2-5, with TRBD2 identical over 7 bases. The CDR3 has 15 residues. V lost 10 bases and J lost 5; bases outside the gene matches: 16. CDR1 and CDR2 (germline): MNHNS, SASEGT. The chain's CDR3 is CATQAGVSVFETQYF. The CDR3 bases are TGTGCCACCCAGGCGGGGGTTTCGGTTTTCGAGACCCAGTACTTC.

A few counts support this clonotype. The chain joins TRBV14 to TRBJ1-2, with 8 bases aligning to TRBD1. CDR1 SGHDN and CDR2 FVKESK come from the germline V gene. This CDR3 has 15 residues. Trimming cost V 1 base and J 3 bases; bases outside gene matches: 4. The chain's CDR3 is CASSQVAGGHYGYTF. The CDR3 nucleotides read TGTGCCAGCAGCCAAGTGGCAGGGGGCCACTATGGCTACACCTTC.

This clonotype was found a few times. It may be a read error: a sequence one base away is much more abundant. The CDR3 DNA reads TGTGCCAGCAGCCCGGGGGACAGTTATAATTCAGCCCTCCACTTT. Translating gives CASSPGDSYNSALHF. The genes are TRBV7-6 and TRBJ1-6; 7 bases fit TRBD1. This CDR3 comprises 15 residues. Looked up from germline, CDR1 is SGHVS and CDR2 is FNYEAQ.

This clonotype appeared many times. The gene calls are TRBV24-1 and TRBJ1-4; no reliable D call. Trimming pared 7 bases from V and 4 bases from J, leaving 9 bases between. Germline-derived CDR1 and CDR2 are KGHDR and SFDVKD. This CDR3 has 13 amino acids. CDR3 sequence: CATSSLDNEKLFF. In nucleotides, the CDR3 is TGTGCCACCAGCTCTTTGGATAATGAAAAACTGTTTTTT.

This clonotype has a count of ten or more. V gene TRBV12-3 or TRBV12-4 combines with J gene TRBJ2-2, with TRBD2 identical over 9 bases. The ends lost 6 bases at V and 4 bases at J; junction bases unmatched: 6. The CDR3 loop spans 15 amino acids. The CDR3 reads CASSYGLATTGELFF. Here the CDR3 DNA reads TGTGCCAGCAGCTACGGACTAGCGACCACCGGGGAGCTGTTTTTT.

This clonotype was found many times. V usage is TRBV9 and J usage is TRBJ2-3, with TRBD2 matching over 7 bases. Trimming cost V 0 bases and J 3 bases; bases outside gene matches: 4. CDR1 is SGDLS and CDR2 is YYNGEE in the germline V gene. CDR3 length equals 15 residues. The DNA of the CDR3 is TGTGCCAGCAGCGTAGACGGGGAGGGGACAGATACGCAGTATTTT. It codes for CASSVDGEGTDTQYF. Combining the CDR3 with reference TRBV9 and TRBJ2-3 gives the whole variable domain DSGVTQTPKHLITATGQRVTLRCSPRSGDLSVYWYQQSLDQGLQFLIQYYNGEERAKGNILERFSAQQFPDLHSELNLSSLELGDSALYFCASSVDGEGTDTQYFGPGTRLTVL.

This clonotype appeared many times. J is TRBJ2-2 and V is TRBV11-2; D call uncertain. CDR1 and CDR2 from the germline V gene are SGHAT and FQNNGV. V gave up 0 bases and J gave up 4 bases, with 9 bases separating them. The CDR3 consists of 15 residues. CDR3 residues: CASSLDPRGTGELFF. CDR3 DNA: TGTGCCAGCAGCTTAGACCCACGCGGCACCGGGGAGCTGTTTTTT.